A single sample is the source of the 10 T cell receptor beta chains below, sequenced in a study of T cells in Graves' hyperthyroidism and ophthalmopathy. The CDR3 regions of TCR beta were amplified from RNA transcripts. When the TCR CDR3 underwent first-round RT-PCR, the HTBI primer set was used. Via MiXCR, TCRdb re-called the multiplex PCR reads, giving one row per CDR3 protein. The table lists 380,000 or so distinct CDR3 sequences, about 15% of them singletons. The sample taken for sequencing was blood. The origin of the receptors is a woman aged 30 to 39 with Graves' hyperthyroidism.

This clonotype was seen ten or more times. CDR3 in DNA: TGTGCCAGCGGTAGACAGGGGTCGGAAAAACTGTTTTTT. This codes for CASGRQGSEKLFF. The J gene is TRBJ1-4, the V gene TRBV6-1, with 8 bases lining up with TRBD1. Germline trimming cut 8 bases from V and 8 bases from J; bases unmatched to any gene: 7. In germline, CDR1 is MNHNS, CDR2 SASEGT. The CDR3 consists of 13 residues.

The V and J genes are TRBV7-9 and TRBJ2-5, with D perhaps assigned TRBD1 or TRBD2 (5 bases each). The CDR3 is 14 amino acids. Trimming pared 5 bases from V and 2 bases from J, leaving 12 bases between. The germline CDR1 and CDR2 sequences are SEHNR and FQNEAQ (reference sequence). The CDR3 protein is CASSRGRQQETQYF. DNA of the CDR3: TGTGCCAGCAGCCGGGGACGGCAGCAAGAGACCCAGTACTTC. The variable domain in full, with the rest retrieved from reference TRBV7-9 and TRBJ2-5, is DTGVSQNPRHKITKRGQNVTFRCDPISEHNRLYWYRQTLGQGPEFLTYFQNEAQLEKSRLLSDRFSAERPKGSFSTLEIQRTEQGDSAMYLCASSRGRQQETQYFGPGTRLLVL.

This clonotype was counted many times. The chain employs TRBV28 and TRBJ2-7; D remains ambiguous. Germline CDR1 reads MDHEN; CDR2 reads SYDVKM. This CDR3 region has 12 residues. V shed 10 bases and J shed 6 bases, with 16 bases lying between them. The CDR3 coding sequence is TGTGCCACTCAAAACAACTGGGGCGAGCAGTACTTC. This gives the protein CATQNNWGEQYF.

This clonotype has at least ten counts. The chain uses TRBV29-1 and TRBJ2-1; the D gene could be TRBD1 or TRBD2 (5 bases each). This CDR3 contains 13 residues. Germline assignment: CDR1 SQVTM and CDR2 ANQGSEA. The V end lost 5 bases, the J end lost 6 bases, and 14 bases lay between the germline ends. CDR3 nucleotides: TGCAGCGTTCCCCGGGACCCTTCCAATGAGCAGTTCTTC. Translating gives CSVPRDPSNEQFF.

The V and J genes are TRBV29-1 and TRBJ2-1; D gene uncertain. CDR1 and CDR2 (germline): SQVTM, ANQGSEA. This CDR3 comprises 11 residues. Trimming removed 6 bases at V and 6 bases at J, with 9 bases between. The CDR3 here is CSVGSPNEQFF. Written as DNA, the CDR3 is TGCAGCGTGGGATCGCCCAATGAGCAGTTCTTC.

This chain links TRBV9 with TRBJ1-5; maybe TRBD1 (5 bases). This CDR3 has 11 residues. V dropped 7 bases and J dropped 6 bases, with 8 bases sitting between them. Germline lookup yields CDR1 SGDLS and CDR2 YYNGEE. The CDR3 protein is CASGGGQPQHF. The CDR3 coding sequence is TGTGCCAGCGGCGGGGGTCAGCCCCAGCATTTT.

The V gene is TRBV5-1, the J gene TRBJ2-3, with 9 bases matching TRBD1. V shed 4 bases, J shed 4 bases, and the junction held 10 bases outside the gene matches. The CDR3 is 16 amino acids. CDR1 SGHRS and CDR2 YFSETQ come from the germline V gene. The DNA of the CDR3 is TGCGCCAGCAGCCGTACCGACAGGGGGTCGGCAGATACGCAGTATTTT. Its protein is CASSRTDRGSADTQYF. The whole variable domain, filled in from reference TRBV5-1 and TRBJ2-3, reads KAGVTQTPRYLIKTRGQQVTLSCSPISGHRSVSWYQQTPGQGLQFLFEYFSETQRNKGNFPGRFSGRQFSNSRSEMNVSTLELGDSALYLCASSRTDRGSADTQYFGPGTRLTVL.

Note on this clonotype: This may be a read error, as it is one base from a much larger clone. The chain has TRBV14 and TRBJ2-7, with D perhaps matching TRBD2 (5 bases). The V end was cut by 1 base, the J end by 3 bases, with 13 bases between. CDR1 SGHDN and CDR2 FVKESK come from the germline V gene. CDR3 size: 15 residues. The CDR3 DNA sequence: TGTGCCAGCAGCCAAGGTAGTAGCGCGCACTACGAGCAGTACTTC. Amino acid sequence: CASSQGSSAHYEQYF.

This clonotype appeared a few times. This rearrangement joins TRBV9 to TRBJ2-3; possible D gene TRBD1, 5 bases. CDR1 and CDR2 (germline): SGDLS, YYNGEE. V was clipped by 6 bases and J by 0 bases, with 8 bases between them. The CDR3 covers 13 residues. The CDR3 bases are TGTGCCAGCATGGGGCAAAGCACAGATACGCAGTATTTT. Its protein product is CASMGQSTDTQYF.

This clonotype was counted many times. This chain joins TRBV6-1 and TRBJ2-1; TRBD2 agrees at 13 bases. The CDR3 has 15 amino acids. Trimming took 7 bases from V and 8 from J; bases not matched to a gene: 8. Germline CDR1 reads MNHNS; CDR2 reads SASEGT. In DNA, the CDR3 is TGTGCCAGCACCCCTGTGACTAGCGGGAGGCATGAGCAGTTCTTC. Protein product: CASTPVTSGRHEQFF.